This passage covers 14 T cell receptor beta chains from one sample sequenced in a study of T cells in Graves' hyperthyroidism and ophthalmopathy. RNA transcripts were the template for amplifying TCR beta CDR3 regions. First-round RT-PCR of the TCR CDR3 relied on the HTBI primer set. TCRdb redid the calling of the multiplex PCR reads with MiXCR, one entry per CDR3 protein. The sample holds 600,000 to 850,000 distinct CDR3 sequences, approximately 18% seen once. The specimen was blood. The receptor set was obtained from a woman aged 45-65 years with Graves' hyperthyroidism that later progressed to Graves' ophthalmopathy.

This clonotype was counted many times. In DNA form, the CDR3 reads TGCAGTGCTCGCCCGGTCGGGACTAGCACAGATACGCAGTATTTT. Amino acids: CSARPVGTSTDTQYF. The chain couples TRBV20-1 to TRBJ2-3, with a possible D match to TRBD2 (6 bases). The CDR3 is made up of 15 amino acids. V gave up 5 bases and J gave up 0 bases, with 15 bases separating them. Germline V gene lookup returns CDR1 DFQATT and CDR2 SNEGSKA (reference sequence).

The table lists this clonotype with many counts. The rearrangement joins TRBV11-2 to TRBJ1-1; tentatively, D is TRBD1 (6 bases). Trimming took off 1 base at V and 3 bases at J, with 15 bases between the two ends. The CDR3 contains 16 residues. Germline values: CDR1 SGHAT, CDR2 FQNNGV. CDR3 sequence: CASSLVGGGMDTEAFF. The CDR3 bases are TGTGCCAGCAGCTTAGTGGGAGGGGGTATGGACACTGAAGCTTTCTTT.

This clonotype was recorded a few times. The V call is TRBV20-1, the J call TRBJ2-1; D is undetermined. The CDR3 runs 13 residues. Germline-derived CDR1 and CDR2 are DFQATT and SNEGSKA (reference sequence). V lost 3 bases to trimming and J lost 0 bases, with 6 bases between them. The CDR3 DNA is TGCAGTGCTAGTTTCTTCTCCTACAATGAGCAGTTCTTC. As protein: CSASFFSYNEQFF.

The V gene is TRBV4-1, the J gene TRBJ2-7; D may match TRBD1 or TRBD2 (5 bases each). The length of the CDR3 is 17 residues. The germline gives CDR1 MGHRA, CDR2 YSYEKL. Trimming removed 4 bases at V and 0 bases at J, with 19 bases between. The chain's CDR3 is CASSRLTGPTSSYEQYF. The CDR3 DNA reads as TGCGCCAGCAGCCGCCTGACGGGACCGACGAGCTCCTACGAGCAGTACTTC.

The chain uses TRBV27 and TRBJ2-3; TRBD1 or TRBD2 may be the D gene (5 bases each). The germline V gene encodes CDR1 MNHEY and CDR2 SMNVEV (reference sequence). This CDR3 contains 15 residues. V was shortened by 5 bases and J by 10 bases, with 22 bases between the two germline ends. CDR3 nucleotides: TGTGCCAGCAGTGCGGCCGGGACCCAGTATCTCTCGCAGTATTTT. Protein product: CASSAAGTQYLSQYF.

This clonotype was seen just once. The rearrangement links TRBV7-9 to TRBJ1-1; possibly TRBD1 for D (5 bases). Trimming removed 8 bases at V and 3 bases at J, with 13 bases between. The CDR3 length is 13 residues. The V gene's germline CDR1 is SEHNR and CDR2 FQNEAQ (reference sequence). The CDR3 reads CASGLGGDTEAFF. The DNA for the CDR3 is TGTGCCAGCGGCCTAGGAGGGGACACTGAAGCTTTCTTT.

Only a few counts were recorded for this clonotype. Without the conserved terminal phenylalanine or tryptophan, this CDR3 likely stems from a read error. J is TRBJ1-1 and V is TRBV12-5, with D perhaps TRBD1 (5 bases). Germline V lookup: CDR1 LGHNT, CDR2 FRNRAP. This CDR3 comprises 14 residues. Deletions cut 1 base from V and 0 bases from J, with 6 bases between. CDR3 nucleotide sequence: TGTGCTAGTGGTTTGGGGGGGATGAACACTGAAGCTTTCTCT. Translating it yields CASGLGGMNTEAFS.

The genes are TRBV5-1 and TRBJ2-6, with D hard to call. The V end lost 0 bases, the J end lost 0 bases, and 7 bases lay between the germline ends. This CDR3 comprises 16 residues. Germline values: CDR1 SGHRS, CDR2 YFSETQ. The CDR3 spells CASSLGRNSGANVLTF. The CDR3 DNA is TGCGCCAGCAGCTTGGGAAGGAACTCTGGGGCCAACGTCCTGACTTTC.

This clonotype was seen more than once but under ten times. J is TRBJ2-6 and V is TRBV7-9, with D possibly TRBD1 on 6 matching bases. This CDR3 is built from 15 residues. The germline V and J ends were trimmed by 5 bases and 0 bases, with 8 bases remaining between them. Germline CDR1 SEHNR, CDR2 FQNEAQ (reference sequence). The CDR3 sequence: CASSQTGSGANVLTF. The CDR3 nucleotides read TGTGCCAGCAGCCAGACAGGCTCTGGGGCCAACGTCCTGACTTTC.

This clonotype showed up many times. The chain uses TRBV7-8 and TRBJ1-1; no reliable D call. CDR1 and CDR2 from the germline V gene are SGHVS and FQNEAQ. The CDR3 runs to 18 residues. The ends were cut back, 5 bases at V and 1 base at J, with 23 bases in the middle. The CDR3 DNA reads TGTGCCAGCAGCCGAGGGATAGGGCCCGGTACGTGGAACACTGAAGCTTTCTTT. Amino acids: CASSRGIGPGTWNTEAFF.

There are many counts of this clonotype. The chain has TRBV12-3 or TRBV12-4 and TRBJ2-5, with 7 nucleotides matching TRBD2. V lost 4 bases, J lost 2 bases, and 4 bases stayed unmatched. The CDR3 spans 14 residues. The CDR3 sequence is CASSSPGGQETQYF. In DNA form, the CDR3 reads TGTGCCAGCAGTTCCCCCGGGGGGCAAGAGACCCAGTACTTC.

As concerns this clonotype: Its ends do not fully match the called genes, so a read error is possible. This rearrangement joins TRBV12-3 or TRBV12-4 to TRBJ2-7; D gene ambiguous. This CDR3 spans 11 amino acids. CDR3 sequence reads: CAGSGKHEQYF. DNA for the CDR3: TGTGCCGGCAGTGGCAAACACGAGCAGTACTTC.

This clonotype was recorded many times. The chain carries TRBV12-3 or TRBV12-4 and TRBJ1-1; tentative D call: TRBD1 (5 bases). The CDR3 is 11 residues long. Trimming cost V 5 bases and J 5 bases, with 6 bases left between them. CDR3 DNA: TGTGCCAGCAGTCGACAGACTGAAGCTTTCTTT. It encodes CASSRQTEAFF.

This clonotype appeared a few times. CDR3 coding DNA: TGTGCCAGCAGCTTGGCGGGGGCCACCCGGGAGACCCAGTACTTC. Protein product: CASSLAGATRETQYF. J is TRBJ2-5 and V is TRBV7-2; tentatively, D is TRBD2 (7 bases). The germline CDR1 and CDR2 sequences are SGHTA and FQGNSA. Trimming removed 3 bases at V and 5 bases at J, with 16 bases between. The CDR3 has 15 amino acids.